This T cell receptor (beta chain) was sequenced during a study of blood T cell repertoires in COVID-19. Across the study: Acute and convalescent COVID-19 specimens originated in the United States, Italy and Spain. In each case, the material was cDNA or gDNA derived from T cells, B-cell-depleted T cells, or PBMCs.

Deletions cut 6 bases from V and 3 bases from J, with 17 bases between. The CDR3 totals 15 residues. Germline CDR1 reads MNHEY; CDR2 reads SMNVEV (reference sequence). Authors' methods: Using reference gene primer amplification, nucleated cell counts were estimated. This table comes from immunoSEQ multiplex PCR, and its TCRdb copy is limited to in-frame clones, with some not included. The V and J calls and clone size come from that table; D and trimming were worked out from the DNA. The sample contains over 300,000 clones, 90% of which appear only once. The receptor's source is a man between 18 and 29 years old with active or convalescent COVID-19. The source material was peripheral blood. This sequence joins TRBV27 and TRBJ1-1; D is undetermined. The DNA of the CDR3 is TGTGCCAGCAGGTCCGGACTGTTGTGGGACACTGAAGCTTTCTTT. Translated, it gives CASRSGLLWDTEAFF.